The clone carrying this T cell receptor beta chain was counted a few times. The CDR3 is 15 amino acids. With V trimmed by 4 bases and J by 2 bases, 2 bases remained unmatched. CDR1 and CDR2 from the germline V gene are SGDLS and YYNGEE. The sample comes from a study of beta chain features in type 1 diabetes. Of the isolated RNA, all was reverse transcribed, and so the sequenced material was expressed TCRB transcripts. Deep immunoSEQ sequencing covered naive, central memory and regulatory T cell samples. Generated by immunoSEQ multiplex PCR, the TCRdb table keeps only in-frame clones and is missing some. Of hundreds of thousands of clones in the sample, 8% were seen once. The collection from each donor was one heparinised blood draw averaging roughly 100 mL.

This receptor was obtained from a woman aged 18-29 years in good health. Sequenced sample: central memory CD4+ T cells from blood. This chain uses TRBV9 with TRBJ2-6; 8 bases agree with TRBD1. The CDR3: CASSSDRAGANVLTF. In DNA, the CDR3 is TGTGCCAGCAGCTCGGACAGGGCTGGGGCCAACGTCCTGACTTTC.